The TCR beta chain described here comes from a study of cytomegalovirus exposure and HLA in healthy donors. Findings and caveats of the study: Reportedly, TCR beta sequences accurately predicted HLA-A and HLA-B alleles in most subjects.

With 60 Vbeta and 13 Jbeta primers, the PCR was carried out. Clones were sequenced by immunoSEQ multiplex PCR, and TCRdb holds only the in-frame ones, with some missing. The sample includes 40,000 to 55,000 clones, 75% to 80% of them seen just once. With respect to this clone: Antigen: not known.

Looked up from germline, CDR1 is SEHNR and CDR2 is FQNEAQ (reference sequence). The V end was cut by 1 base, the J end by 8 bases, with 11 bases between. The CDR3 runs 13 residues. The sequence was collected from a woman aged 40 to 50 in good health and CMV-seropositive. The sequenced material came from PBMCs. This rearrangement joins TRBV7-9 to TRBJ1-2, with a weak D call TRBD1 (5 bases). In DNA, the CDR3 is TGTGCCAGCAGCTTAGGGGCAGGGAAGGGCTACACCTTC. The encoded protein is CASSLGAGKGYTF.